The 32 T cell receptor beta chains below were found in one sample sequenced in a study of T cells after yellow fever vaccination. In TCRdb, the 5' RACE reads were re-called with MiXCR into one record per CDR3 protein. The table shows just under 600,000 distinct CDR3 sequences, with 13% occurring only once. The material sequenced was PBMCs, taken on the day of the yellow fever booster vaccination. The receptors originated from a man aged 30 to 45 who received the YFV17D yellow fever vaccine.

This clonotype was counted only a few times. This chain uses TRBV24-1 with TRBJ2-1; 7 nucleotides line up with TRBD2. The CDR3 has 17 amino acids. After removal of 3 bases from V and 9 bases from J, the junction contained 16 bases not matched to a gene. Germline CDR1 reads KGHDR; CDR2 reads SFDVKD. Written as DNA, the CDR3 is TGTGCCACCAGTGATGCCCCCTCAGGCGGGAGACCGGTTGAGCAGTTCTTC. It translates to CATSDAPSGGRPVEQFF.

The V call is TRBV10-3, the J call TRBJ2-3; 13 bases match TRBD2. The junction had 6 bases not matched to a gene; V was cut back by 5 bases and J by 1 base. The germline V gene has CDR1 ENHRY and CDR2 SYGVKD. The CDR3 length is 17 residues. CDR3 sequence reads: CAISSTSGRTGTDTQYF. Here the CDR3 DNA reads TGTGCCATCAGTTCGACTAGCGGGAGGACGGGCACAGATACGCAGTATTTT.

The chain has TRBV6-1 and TRBJ1-4, with D possibly TRBD1 on 5 matching bases. The V end was cut by 6 bases, the J end by 8 bases, with 13 bases between. Germline loops: CDR1 MNHNS, CDR2 SASEGT. CDR3 length equals 13 residues. The DNA for the CDR3 is TGTGCCAGCAGGGGGAAGGGGTTCGAAAAACTGTTTTTT. Translating gives CASRGKGFEKLFF.

Points on this clonotype: A junction end diverges from the germline sequence, so it may reflect a read error. The J gene is TRBJ2-3, the V gene TRBV20-1; TRBD2 matches at 12 bases. CDR3 length: 13 amino acids. Germline values: CDR1 DFQATT, CDR2 SNEGSKA (reference sequence). The DNA for the CDR3 is TGCAGTGTTAGACTAGCGGGAGTGTATACGCAGTATTTT. Translation: CSVRLAGVYTQYF.

This clonotype was counted at least ten times. This rearrangement joins TRBV29-1 to TRBJ2-1; 9 nucleotides line up with TRBD2. The CDR3 is made up of 14 amino acids. Germline V lookup: CDR1 SQVTM, CDR2 ANQGSEA. After removal of 7 bases from V and 9 bases from J, the junction contained 13 bases not matched to a gene. The CDR3 protein is CSEFSGSGMGEQFF. The CDR3 DNA sequence: TGCAGCGAATTTAGCGGGAGCGGAATGGGTGAGCAGTTCTTC.

This clonotype appeared many times. This chain links TRBV5-1 with TRBJ2-3; D uncertain. Germline V gene data show CDR1 as SGHRS and CDR2 as YFSETQ. The CDR3 sequence is 17 residues long. Trimming removed 0 bases from V and 2 bases from J, with 16 bases in between. CDR3 sequence (DNA): TGCGCCAGCAGCTTGGCCTTTGGCCCCCAAAACACAGATACGCAGTATTTT. Amino acid sequence: CASSLAFGPQNTDTQYF.

The gene calls are TRBV5-1 and TRBJ2-7, with TRBD2 matching over 14 bases. V was clipped by 4 bases and J by 1 base; unmatched bases: 7. The CDR3 totals 17 residues. Germline CDR1 is SGHRS and CDR2 is YFSETQ. In DNA, the CDR3 is TGCGCCAGCAGCCCCCCGGGACTAGCGGGGGCTTCCTACGAGCAGTACTTC. Its protein product is CASSPPGLAGASYEQYF.

This clonotype occurred a few times. The rearrangement uses TRBV20-1 and TRBJ2-3, with D possibly called TRBD1 or TRBD2 (6 bases each). Germline CDR1 and CDR2: DFQATT and SNEGSKA (reference sequence). This CDR3 has 14 residues. The V end lost 6 bases, the J end lost 6 bases, and 19 bases lay between the germline ends. DNA for the CDR3: TGCAGTGCGTCCTCCAGGGGAGGTCGGGATACGCAGTATTTT. Its translation is CSASSRGGRDTQYF.

The sample holds a few counts of this clonotype. V and J are TRBV2 and TRBJ1-5; D might be TRBD1 (6 bases). The germline V and J ends were trimmed by 6 bases and 0 bases, with 12 bases remaining between them. The CDR3 is made up of 15 amino acids. Germline CDR1 is SNHLY and CDR2 is FYNNEI. CDR3: CASRARTASNQPQHF. CDR3 nucleotide sequence: TGTGCCAGCAGAGCGAGGACAGCTAGCAATCAGCCCCAGCATTTT.

This clonotype was counted between two and nine times. The V gene is TRBV21-1, the J gene TRBJ2-7; the table's D gene call, TRBD2, was not cross checked with the DNA. TRBV21-1 is a pseudogene segment. The CDR3 totals 20 residues. The CDR3 is CASSPQQGRGLAGGTYEQYF. In DNA, the CDR3 is TGTGCCAGCAGCCCCCAACAGGGAAGGGGACTAGCGGGGGGGACCTACGAGCAGTACTTC.

The J gene is TRBJ2-1, the V gene TRBV4-3; D remains ambiguous. Germline lookup yields CDR1 LGHNA and CDR2 YSLEER. The CDR3 is 16 residues long. Trimming shortened V by 0 bases and J by 2 bases, and 11 bases separated the two germline ends. As DNA, the CDR3 is TGCGCCAGCAGCCAAGATCGGTTCGGTACCTACAATGAGCAGTTCTTC. This encodes CASSQDRFGTYNEQFF.

This chain uses TRBV7-2 with TRBJ1-1; D remains ambiguous. This CDR3 is built from 15 residues. CDR1 and CDR2 from the germline V gene are SGHTA and FQGNSA. Between the trimmed V and J ends, which lost 5 bases and 0 bases, there was a span of 13 bases. For the CDR3, the DNA is TGTGCCAGCAGCGCCGGCCTCCTGATGAACACTGAAGCTTTCTTT. Its translation: CASSAGLLMNTEAFF.

The rearrangement joins TRBV20-1 to TRBJ1-1; D not resolved. CDR3 length: 14 amino acids. CDR1 is DFQATT, CDR2 SNEGSKA, per germline (reference sequence). Trimming removed 3 bases at V and 5 bases at J, with 16 bases between. This CDR3 is CSASLVGWVTEAFF. CDR3 bases: TGCAGTGCTAGTTTAGTCGGATGGGTGACTGAAGCTTTCTTT.

This clonotype was observed a few times. CDR3 DNA sequence: TGTGCCAGCTCACCACCAGATAGAGGCACCGGGGAGCTGTTTTTT. It encodes CASSPPDRGTGELFF. The chain uses TRBV18 and TRBJ2-2; D gene ambiguous. V was shortened by 0 bases and J by 4 bases, with 9 bases between the two germline ends. This CDR3 spans 15 amino acids. Germline V gene sequence: CDR1 KGHSH, CDR2 LQKENI.

The J gene is TRBJ2-1, the V gene TRBV5-1; D perhaps matches TRBD2 (6 bases). The CDR3 contains 15 residues. Germline V lookup: CDR1 SGHRS, CDR2 YFSETQ. V lost 1 base and J lost 3, with 11 bases in between. Here the CDR3 DNA reads TGCGCCAGCAGCTTGAGTACGGGACTCTACAATGAGCAGTTCTTC. This gives the protein CASSLSTGLYNEQFF.

This clonotype was recorded many times. The V gene is TRBV20-1, the J gene TRBJ2-3; 10 positions match TRBD2. This CDR3 is 15 amino acids long. Per the germline V gene, CDR1 is DFQATT and CDR2 is SNEGSKA (reference sequence). V dropped 3 bases and J dropped 4; count of bases not matched to a gene: 7. CDR3 region: CSARLTSGVADTQYF. CDR3 nucleotides: TGCAGTGCTAGGCTCACTAGCGGGGTGGCAGATACGCAGTATTTT.

This chain uses TRBV20-1 with TRBJ2-3, with 14 bases aligning to TRBD2. The CDR3 spans 15 residues. Germline V CDR1 and CDR2: DFQATT, SNEGSKA (reference sequence). J lost 6 bases, V lost 6 bases, and 8 bases had no gene match. The CDR3 region is CSATTSGRAADTQYF. CDR3 coding DNA: TGCAGTGCGACGACTAGCGGGAGGGCCGCGGATACGCAGTATTTT.

The J gene is TRBJ2-1, the V gene TRBV18; 7 nucleotides agree with TRBD2. Germline V CDR1 and CDR2: KGHSH, LQKENI. Losses at the gene ends were 3 bases for V and 0 bases for J; bases not matched to a gene: 20. This CDR3 comprises 21 residues. This CDR3 reads CASSPAPWGTIAGSSYNEQFF. DNA of the CDR3: TGTGCCAGCTCACCCGCCCCGTGGGGGACTATAGCGGGTAGCTCCTACAATGAGCAGTTCTTC. Full variable domain (remainder filled in from reference TRBV18 and TRBJ2-1): NAGVMQNPRHLVRRRGQEARLRCSPMKGHSHVYWYRQLPEEGLKFMVYLQKENIIDESGMPKERFSAEFPKEGPSILRIQQVVRGDSAAYFCASSPAPWGTIAGSSYNEQFFGPGTRLTVL.

This clonotype occurred a few times. This chain links TRBV9 with TRBJ2-1; tentatively, D is TRBD1 (6 bases). Germline-derived CDR1 and CDR2 are SGDLS and YYNGEE. V was pared by 3 bases and J by 6 bases, with 16 bases between. This CDR3 is built from 15 residues. The CDR3 reads CASSGTDQIGNEQFF. The CDR3 coding sequence is TGTGCCAGCAGCGGGACAGATCAGATTGGCAATGAGCAGTTCTTC.

At least ten counts were recorded for this clonotype. The chain links TRBV7-9 to TRBJ2-5; tentatively, D is TRBD2 (6 bases). There are 13 residues in the CDR3. CDR1 SEHNR and CDR2 FQNEAQ come from the germline V gene (reference sequence). V gave up 5 bases and J gave up 5 bases, with 12 bases separating them. CDR3 sequence: CASSPRGTETQYF. The CDR3 nucleotides are TGTGCCAGCAGCCCGCGGGGTACGGAGACCCAGTACTTC.

The V gene is TRBV4-2, the J gene TRBJ2-1; D is perhaps TRBD1 (6 bases). Trimming stripped 4 bases from V and 0 bases from J, with 13 bases between. Germline CDR1 LGHNA, CDR2 YNFKEQ. The CDR3 is 16 amino acids. The CDR3 protein is CASSRYQGSSYNEQFF. The CDR3 DNA reads as TGTGCCAGCAGCCGATATCAGGGGAGCTCCTACAATGAGCAGTTCTTC.

This chain uses TRBV27 with TRBJ2-5; 14 bases align to TRBD2. The CDR3 length is 17 residues. Trimming took 3 bases from V and 5 from J; bases not matched to a gene: 8. Germline CDR1 and CDR2: MNHEY and SMNVEV (reference sequence). In DNA, the CDR3 is TGTGCCAGCAGTTTGGGCGGGACTAGCGGGAGTTGGGAGACCCAGTACTTC. Protein: CASSLGGTSGSWETQYF.

This clonotype was counted between two and nine times. The chain has TRBV4-3 and TRBJ2-5; no clear D. The CDR3 runs to 13 residues. Germline values: CDR1 LGHNA, CDR2 YSLEER. V lost 3 bases, J lost 1 base, and 6 bases lay in between. CDR3 amino acids: CASSQGFQETQYF. Written as DNA, the CDR3 is TGCGCCAGCAGCCAGGGATTCCAAGAGACCCAGTACTTC.

This clonotype was counted many times. The chain carries TRBV20-1 and TRBJ1-4; perhaps TRBD1 as D (5 bases). Germline CDR1 is DFQATT and CDR2 is SNEGSKA (reference sequence). V lost 5 bases to trimming and J lost 7 bases, with 17 bases between them. CDR3 length: 14 amino acids. This chain's CDR3 is CSALDGGDSEKLFF. CDR3 sequence (DNA): TGCAGTGCTTTAGACGGAGGGGATAGTGAAAAACTGTTTTTT.

V and J are TRBV20-1 and TRBJ2-1; TRBD2 is a possible D gene (5 bases). Trimming cost V 1 base and J 3 bases, with 7 bases left between them. The CDR3 runs to 13 residues. CDR1 and CDR2 from the germline V gene are DFQATT and SNEGSKA (reference sequence). DNA for the CDR3: TGCAGTGCTAGAGGAGACTACTACAATGAGCAGTTCTTC. Translating it yields CSARGDYYNEQFF.

This clonotype came up a few times. This chain joins TRBV3-1 and TRBJ1-1, with D uncertain. CDR1 LGHDT and CDR2 YNNKEL come from the germline V gene (reference sequence). The CDR3 is 14 residues long. With 3 bases removed from V and 0 bases from J, the gap between germline ends came to 8 bases. DNA for the CDR3: TGTGCCAGCAGCCAGAGCATCATGAACACTGAAGCTTTCTTT. Translated: CASSQSIMNTEAFF.

This clonotype was observed once. The chain has TRBV7-6 and TRBJ2-5, with D unclear. With 5 bases removed from V and 4 bases from J, the gap between germline ends came to 17 bases. The CDR3 runs to 15 residues. Germline CDR1 and CDR2: SGHVS and FNYEAQ. CDR3 DNA sequence: TGTGCCAGCAGCCTACTTAGCAGGAGTCCAGAGACCCAGTACTTC. Translated, it gives CASSLLSRSPETQYF.

V is TRBV21-1 and J is TRBJ2-7; the D segment call TRBD1 is taken from the table without a DNA check. TRBV21-1 has pseudogene status. The CDR3 loop spans 12 amino acids. Written as DNA, the CDR3 is TGTGCCAGTCCCGTCCAGGGTTACGAGCAGTACTTC. Its protein product is CASPVQGYEQYF.

This clonotype showed up many times. The genes are TRBV12-3 or TRBV12-4 and TRBJ2-5; no firm D call. With 6 bases removed from V and 5 bases from J, the gap between germline ends came to 10 bases. This CDR3 contains 12 residues. The CDR3 region is CASSRGVETQYF. Here the CDR3 DNA reads TGTGCCAGCAGCCGAGGCGTGGAGACCCAGTACTTC.

The sample holds a few counts of this clonotype. In DNA, the CDR3 is TGTGCCAGCAGCTTAGCTTCACGAAACCCACCCTACGAGCAGTACTTC. This sequence encodes CASSLASRNPPYEQYF. The chain carries TRBV7-2 and TRBJ2-7, with unresolved D. Germline V gene lookup returns CDR1 SGHTA and CDR2 FQGNSA. Deletions cut 0 bases from V and 2 bases from J, with 14 bases between. This CDR3 has 16 residues.

This clonotype has just a few counts. CDR3 in amino acids: CSARPGTGGSETQYF. CDR3 nucleotides: TGCAGTGCTAGACCTGGGACCGGGGGTTCCGAGACCCAGTACTTC. The genes are TRBV20-1 and TRBJ2-5, with D possibly matching TRBD2 (6 bases). Germline V gene lookup returns CDR1 DFQATT and CDR2 SNEGSKA (reference sequence). V was trimmed by 2 bases and J by 5 bases, leaving 18 bases between them. The CDR3 is 15 residues long.

This clonotype occurred a few times. The chain combines TRBV5-1 with TRBJ2-1; no clear D gene. This CDR3 has 15 residues. Germline loops: CDR1 SGHRS, CDR2 YFSETQ. The V end was cut by 4 bases, the J end by 1 base, with 12 bases between. CDR3 sequence reads: CASSPDRTSYNEQFF. In nucleotides, the CDR3 is TGCGCCAGCAGCCCCGACCGTACGTCCTACAATGAGCAGTTCTTC.